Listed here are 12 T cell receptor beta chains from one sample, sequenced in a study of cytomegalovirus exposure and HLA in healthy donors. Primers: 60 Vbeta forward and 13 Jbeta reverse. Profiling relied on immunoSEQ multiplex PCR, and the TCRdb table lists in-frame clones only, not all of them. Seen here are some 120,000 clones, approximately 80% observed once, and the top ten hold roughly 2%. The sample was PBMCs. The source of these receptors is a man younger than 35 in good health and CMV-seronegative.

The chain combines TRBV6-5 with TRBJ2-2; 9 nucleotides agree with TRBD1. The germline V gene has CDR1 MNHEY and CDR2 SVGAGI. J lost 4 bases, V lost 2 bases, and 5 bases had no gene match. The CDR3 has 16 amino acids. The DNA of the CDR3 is TGTGCCAGCAGTTACGGGGGACAGGGAACCACCGGGGAGCTGTTTTTT. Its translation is CASSYGGQGTTGELFF.

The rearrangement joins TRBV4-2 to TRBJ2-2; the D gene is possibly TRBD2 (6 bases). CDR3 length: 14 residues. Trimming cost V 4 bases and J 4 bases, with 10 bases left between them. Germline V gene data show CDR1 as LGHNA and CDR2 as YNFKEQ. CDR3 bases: TGTGCCAGCAGCCCTCGGGAGTCCACCGGGGAGCTGTTTTTT. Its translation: CASSPRESTGELFF.

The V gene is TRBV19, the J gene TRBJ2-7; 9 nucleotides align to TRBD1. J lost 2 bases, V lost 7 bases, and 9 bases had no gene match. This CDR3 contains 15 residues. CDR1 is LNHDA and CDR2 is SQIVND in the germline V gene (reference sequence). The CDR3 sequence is CASTTTGTGTYEQYF. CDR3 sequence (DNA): TGTGCCAGTACCACTACCGGGACAGGGACCTACGAGCAGTACTTC.

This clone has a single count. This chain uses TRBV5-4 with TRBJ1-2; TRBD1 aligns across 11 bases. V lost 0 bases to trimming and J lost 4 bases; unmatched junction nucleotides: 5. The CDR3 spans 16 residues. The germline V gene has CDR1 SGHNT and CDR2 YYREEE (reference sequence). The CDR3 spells CASSLVGQGVGYGYTF. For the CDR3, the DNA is TGTGCCAGCAGCTTGGTGGGACAGGGGGTTGGCTATGGCTACACCTTC.

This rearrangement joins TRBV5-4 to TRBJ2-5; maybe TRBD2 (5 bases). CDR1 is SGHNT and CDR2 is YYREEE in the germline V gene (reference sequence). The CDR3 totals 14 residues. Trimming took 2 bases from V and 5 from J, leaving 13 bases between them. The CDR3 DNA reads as TGTGCCAGCAGCTTTAGTAGGAGGACGGAGACCCAGTACTTC. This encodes CASSFSRRTETQYF.

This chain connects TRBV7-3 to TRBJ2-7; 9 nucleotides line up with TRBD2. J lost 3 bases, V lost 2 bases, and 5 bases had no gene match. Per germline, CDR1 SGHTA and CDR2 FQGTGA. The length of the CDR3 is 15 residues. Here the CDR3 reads CASSLAGGSDYEQYV. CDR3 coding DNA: TGTGCCAGCAGCTTAGCGGGAGGGTCGGACTACGAGCAGTACGTC.

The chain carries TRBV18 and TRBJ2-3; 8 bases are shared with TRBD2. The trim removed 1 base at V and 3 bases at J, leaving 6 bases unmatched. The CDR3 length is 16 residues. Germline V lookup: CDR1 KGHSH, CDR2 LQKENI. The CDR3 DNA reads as TGTGCCAGCTCACCACGATCGGGAGGGGGGACAGATACGCAGTATTTT. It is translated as CASSPRSGGGTDTQYF.

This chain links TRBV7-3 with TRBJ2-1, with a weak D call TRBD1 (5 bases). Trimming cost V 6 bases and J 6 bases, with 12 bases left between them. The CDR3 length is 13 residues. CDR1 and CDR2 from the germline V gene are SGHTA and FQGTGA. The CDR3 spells CASRAVGANEQFF. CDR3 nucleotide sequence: TGTGCCAGCAGGGCCGTAGGGGCCAATGAGCAGTTCTTC. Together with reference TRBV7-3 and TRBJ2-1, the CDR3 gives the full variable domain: GAGVSQTPSNKVTEKGKYVELRCDPISGHTALYWYRQSLGQGPEFLIYFQGTGAADDSGLPNDRFFAVRPEGSVSTLKIQRTERGDSAVYLCASRAVGANEQFFGPGTRLTVL.

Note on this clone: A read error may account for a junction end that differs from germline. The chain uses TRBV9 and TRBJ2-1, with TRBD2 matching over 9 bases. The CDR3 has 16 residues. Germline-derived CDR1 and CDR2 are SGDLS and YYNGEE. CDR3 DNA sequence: TGTGCCGGCAGCGTAGCTAGCGGGATTTCCTACAATGAGCAGTTCTTC. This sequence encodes CAGSVASGISYNEQFF.

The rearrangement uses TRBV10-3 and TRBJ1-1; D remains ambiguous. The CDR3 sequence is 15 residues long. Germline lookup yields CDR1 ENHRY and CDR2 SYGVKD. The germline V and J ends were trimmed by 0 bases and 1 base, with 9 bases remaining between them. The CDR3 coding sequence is TGTGCCATCAGTGAGTCCATGATAGCGAACACTGAAGCTTTCTTT. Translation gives CAISESMIANTEAFF.

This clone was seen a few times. For the CDR3, the DNA is TGCGCCAGCCTAGGAACTAGCGGGGGTGGTAGGAGGACCCAGTACTTC. Protein sequence: CASLGTSGGGRRTQYF. V gene TRBV5-1 combines with J gene TRBJ2-5, with 11 bases fitting TRBD2. This CDR3 is 16 amino acids long. Trimming at V came to 7 bases and at J to 7 bases, leaving 15 bases not matched to a gene. CDR1 SGHRS and CDR2 YFSETQ come from the germline V gene. The entire variable domain, with the rest obtained from reference TRBV5-1 and TRBJ2-5, is as follows: KAGVTQTPRYLIKTRGQQVTLSCSPISGHRSVSWYQQTPGQGLQFLFEYFSETQRNKGNFPGRFSGRQFSNSRSEMNVSTLELGDSALYLCASLGTSGGGRRTQYFGPGTRLLVL.

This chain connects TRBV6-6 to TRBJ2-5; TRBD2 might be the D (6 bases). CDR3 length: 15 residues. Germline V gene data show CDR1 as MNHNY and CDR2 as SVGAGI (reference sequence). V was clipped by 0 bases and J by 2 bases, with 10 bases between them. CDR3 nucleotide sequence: TGTGCCAGCAGTTACTCCCCTGGGACTCAAGAGACCCAGTACTTC. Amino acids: CASSYSPGTQETQYF.